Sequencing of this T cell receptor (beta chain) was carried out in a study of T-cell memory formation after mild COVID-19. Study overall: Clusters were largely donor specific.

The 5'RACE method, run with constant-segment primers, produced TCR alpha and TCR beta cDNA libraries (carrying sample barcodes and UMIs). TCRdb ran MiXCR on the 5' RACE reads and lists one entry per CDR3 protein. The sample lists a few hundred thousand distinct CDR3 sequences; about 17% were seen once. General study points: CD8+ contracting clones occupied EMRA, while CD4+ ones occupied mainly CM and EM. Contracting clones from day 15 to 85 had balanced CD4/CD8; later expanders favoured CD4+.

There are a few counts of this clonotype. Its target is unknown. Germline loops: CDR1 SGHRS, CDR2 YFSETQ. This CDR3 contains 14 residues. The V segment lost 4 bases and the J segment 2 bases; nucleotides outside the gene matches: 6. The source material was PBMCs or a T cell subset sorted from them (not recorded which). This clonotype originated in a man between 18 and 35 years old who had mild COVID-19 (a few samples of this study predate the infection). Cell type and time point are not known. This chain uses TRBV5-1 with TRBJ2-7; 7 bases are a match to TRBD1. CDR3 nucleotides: TGCGCCAGCAGCGGAACGGGACAGACCTACGAGCAGTACTTC. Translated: CASSGTGQTYEQYF.